A single sample is the source of the 25 T cell receptor beta chains below, sequenced in a study of technical replicates of blood from a handful of donors. Repertoires were generated with immunoSEQ multiplex PCR, while TCRdb's copy carries only in-frame clones and drops some. The sample consists of about 59,000 clones, approximately 97% of them appearing once. Sequencing was carried out using T cells isolated from PBMCs. These receptors all come from a human donor in good health.

This clone was recorded only once. The rearrangement uses TRBV6-5 and TRBJ2-7; 9 bases match TRBD1. J gave up 3 bases and V 6 bases, and 6 bases lay outside the gene matches. From germline, CDR1 is MNHEY and CDR2 SVGAGI. This CDR3 has 14 residues. The CDR3 spells CASSPGQGVYEQYF. DNA of the CDR3: TGTGCCAGCAGCCCGGGACAGGGCGTCTACGAGCAGTACTTC.

This sequence joins TRBV7-9 and TRBJ1-1; D is possibly TRBD1 (5 bases). Germline CDR1 SEHNR, CDR2 FQNEAQ (reference sequence). The CDR3 covers 15 residues. Trimming left V 2 bases short and J 3 bases short, with 13 bases between. The CDR3: CASSLQPTGHTEAFF. The CDR3 DNA is TGTGCCAGCAGCTTACAACCAACAGGTCACACTGAAGCTTTCTTT.

The chain has TRBV28 and TRBJ2-7, with D tentatively TRBD1 (5 bases). This CDR3 has 12 residues. The V and J ends lost 9 bases and 4 bases respectively, with 13 bases between them. Germline V gene sequence: CDR1 MDHEN, CDR2 SYDVKM. The CDR3 here is CASRVGDYEQYF. CDR3 DNA sequence: TGTGCCAGTCGGGTAGGGGATTACGAGCAGTACTTC.

The V call is TRBV5-1, the J call TRBJ1-3; 8 nucleotides agree with TRBD1. Losses at the gene ends were 4 bases for V and 2 bases for J; bases not matched to a gene: 5. The length of the CDR3 is 15 residues. The V gene's germline CDR1 is SGHRS and CDR2 YFSETQ. The CDR3 sequence: CASSASQGAGNTIYF. In nucleotides, the CDR3 is TGCGCCAGCAGCGCTTCACAGGGGGCTGGAAACACCATATATTTT.

The V and J genes are TRBV7-3 and TRBJ2-7, with 7 positions matching TRBD1. CDR1 is SGHTA and CDR2 is FQGTGA in the germline V gene. Germline trimming cut 1 base from V and 1 base from J; bases unmatched to any gene: 4. The CDR3 has 15 amino acids. The chain's CDR3 is CASSLNAGGSYEQYF. The CDR3 nucleotides read TGTGCCAGCAGCTTAAATGCAGGGGGTTCCTACGAGCAGTACTTC. Filled out from reference TRBV7-3 and TRBJ2-7, the complete variable domain reads GAGVSQTPSNKVTEKGKYVELRCDPISGHTALYWYRQSLGQGPEFLIYFQGTGAADDSGLPNDRFFAVRPEGSVSTLKIQRTERGDSAVYLCASSLNAGGSYEQYFGPGTRLTVT.

The chain carries TRBV4-1 and TRBJ2-3; 8 bases match TRBD2. In germline, CDR1 is MGHRA, CDR2 YSYEKL. Trimming took 0 bases from V and 4 from J; bases not matched to a gene: 9. CDR3 length: 17 residues. The DNA of the CDR3 is TGCGCCAGCAGCCAAGATCCTGGGAGCGGGGGAGCAGATACGCAGTATTTT. Its translation: CASSQDPGSGGADTQYF.

The chain uses TRBV7-3 and TRBJ2-2, with 7 bases fitting TRBD1. Germline trimming cut 6 bases from V and 5 bases from J; bases unmatched to any gene: 3. Germline V gene sequence: CDR1 SGHTA, CDR2 FQGTGA. The CDR3 has 13 residues. The CDR3 DNA follows: TGTGCCAGCAGGTCGACAGGGACCGGGGAGCTGTTTTTT. It is translated as CASRSTGTGELFF. The full variable domain, in which reference TRBV7-3 and TRBJ2-2 provide the parts outside the CDR3, is GAGVSQTPSNKVTEKGKYVELRCDPISGHTALYWYRQSLGQGPEFLIYFQGTGAADDSGLPNDRFFAVRPEGSVSTLKIQRTERGDSAVYLCASRSTGTGELFFGEGSRLTVL.

This rearrangement joins TRBV27 to TRBJ1-5, with 8 bases fitting TRBD1. V lost 5 bases to trimming and J lost 0 bases; unmatched junction nucleotides: 3. Looked up from germline, CDR1 is MNHEY and CDR2 is SMNVEV (reference sequence). The CDR3 is made up of 15 amino acids. The CDR3 DNA reads TGTGCCAGCAGTACCGGACAGGGTAGCAATCAGCCCCAGCATTTT. This encodes CASSTGQGSNQPQHF.

The chain is built from TRBV6-5 and TRBJ2-7; possible D gene TRBD1, 6 bases. Looked up from germline, CDR1 is MNHEY and CDR2 is SVGAGI. The CDR3 has 14 residues. Trimming shortened V by 2 bases and J by 3 bases, and 11 bases separated the two germline ends. The CDR3 bases are TGTGCCAGCAGTTACAATCAGGGGAGCTACGAGCAGTACTTC. This translates into CASSYNQGSYEQYF.

The CDR3 DNA is TGCAGCGTTGAATTTGGGTCAGGGAACTACGAGCAGTACTTC. Translated, it gives CSVEFGSGNYEQYF. The chain uses TRBV29-1 and TRBJ2-7, with a tentative D call TRBD1 (5 bases). Trimming left V 2 bases short and J 3 bases short, with 14 bases between. Per germline, CDR1 SQVTM and CDR2 ANQGSEA. The CDR3 spans 14 residues.

The chain joins TRBV5-1 to TRBJ2-7; TRBD2 is a possible D gene (5 bases). The CDR3 covers 12 residues. CDR1 and CDR2 from the germline V gene are SGHRS and YFSETQ. Trimming took off 4 bases at V and 7 bases at J, with 12 bases between the two ends. The CDR3 protein is CASSTNSGEQYF. The CDR3 DNA reads as TGCGCCAGCAGCACGAATTCGGGGGAGCAGTACTTC.

The chain has TRBV27 and TRBJ2-5, with 8 bases aligning to TRBD2. CDR1 is MNHEY, CDR2 SMNVEV, per germline (reference sequence). The trim removed 4 bases at V and 2 bases at J, leaving 21 bases unmatched. The CDR3 sequence is 20 residues long. CDR3 sequence reads: CASSSLLAGTRPQRQETQYF. CDR3 bases: TGTGCCAGCAGTTCCCTTTTAGCGGGAACCCGGCCACAGCGGCAAGAGACCCAGTACTTC.

V is TRBV6-1 and J is TRBJ2-1; 7 bases line up with TRBD1. The germline gives CDR1 MNHNS, CDR2 SASEGT. CDR3 length equals 14 residues. V was pared by 6 bases and J by 3 bases, with 5 bases of the junction left unmatched. The CDR3 nucleotides are TGTGCCAGCAGCCCGACAGGGTTCTACAATGAGCAGTTCTTC. This translates into CASSPTGFYNEQFF.

V gene TRBV7-7 combines with J gene TRBJ2-1, with a tentative D call TRBD1 (6 bases). The V end was cut by 5 bases, the J end by 3 bases, with 17 bases between. CDR1 and CDR2 (germline): SSHAT, FNYEAQ (reference sequence). CDR3 length equals 16 residues. CDR3 bases: TGTGCCAGCAGCCTCAGTGCAGGGGCGATCTACAATGAGCAGTTCTTC. It codes for CASSLSAGAIYNEQFF.

The rearrangement uses TRBV4-1 and TRBJ2-1, with a weak D call TRBD2 (5 bases). CDR3 size: 11 residues. Trimming shortened V by 5 bases and J by 6 bases, and 5 bases separated the two germline ends. Per the germline V gene, CDR1 is MGHRA and CDR2 is YSYEKL. CDR3 sequence (DNA): TGCGCCAGCAGCGGACTCAATGAGCAGTTCTTC. This translates into CASSGLNEQFF.

The chain employs TRBV27 and TRBJ1-3; unclear D gene. The V gene lost 5 bases and the J gene lost 1 base, with 9 bases spanning the gap. There are 14 residues in the CDR3. Germline V gene data show CDR1 as MNHEY and CDR2 as SMNVEV (reference sequence). CDR3 in amino acids: CASSPLGSGNTIYF. The CDR3 DNA reads as TGTGCCAGCAGTCCACTAGGATCTGGAAACACCATATATTTT.

This chain joins TRBV10-1 and TRBJ1-5, with a tentative D call TRBD1 (6 bases). In germline, CDR1 is WNHNN, CDR2 SYGVQD (reference sequence). The CDR3 is 11 residues long. The V and J ends lost 3 bases and 16 bases respectively, with 13 bases between them. CDR3 sequence: CASSEFFGTHF. CDR3 coding DNA: TGCGCCAGCAGTGAATTCTTTGGGACACATTTT.

This chain uses TRBV11-2 with TRBJ2-5, with 7 positions matching TRBD1. Germline trimming cut 1 base from V and 5 bases from J; bases unmatched to any gene: 4. CDR1 and CDR2 (germline): SGHAT, FQNNGV. The CDR3 spans 14 residues. The CDR3 spells CASSLVGGGETQYF. CDR3 coding DNA: TGTGCCAGCAGCTTAGTAGGGGGCGGGGAGACCCAGTACTTC. The full variable domain, in which reference TRBV11-2 and TRBJ2-5 provide the parts outside the CDR3, is EAGVAQSPRYKIIEKRQSVAFWCNPISGHATLYWYQQILGQGPKLLIQFQNNGVVDDSQLPKDRFSAERLKGVDSTLKIQPAKLEDSAVYLCASSLVGGGETQYFGPGTRLLVL.

This clone was recorded only once. The rearrangement joins TRBV6-6 to TRBJ1-1, with 8 bases that match TRBD1. Germline assignment: CDR1 MNHNY and CDR2 SVGAGI (reference sequence). The junction had 10 bases not matched to a gene; V was cut back by 6 bases and J by 1 base. The CDR3 length is 16 residues. The CDR3 sequence: CASRLGTGPANTEAFF. The CDR3, as DNA: TGTGCCAGCAGACTGGGGACAGGCCCGGCGAACACTGAAGCTTTCTTT.

The chain joins TRBV6-6 to TRBJ1-5; 9 bases are a match to TRBD1. V shed 2 bases and J 7 bases; nucleotides not matched to a gene: 9. The CDR3 contains 16 residues. Germline V gene sequence: CDR1 MNHNY, CDR2 SVGAGI (reference sequence). The CDR3 region has the DNA TGTGCCAGCAGTTACACGAGAACAGGGGGCGGACAGCCCCAGCATTTT. Amino acids: CASSYTRTGGGQPQHF.

This clone was picked up one time. The chain has TRBV5-1 and TRBJ1-1, with a tentative D call TRBD1 (6 bases). The CDR3 loop spans 13 amino acids. Germline V gene sequence: CDR1 SGHRS, CDR2 YFSETQ. V lost 1 base, J lost 7 bases, and 11 bases lay in between. The CDR3 bases are TGCGCCAGCAGCTTGCCGGGACACCTTGAAGCTTTCTTT. It specifies CASSLPGHLEAFF.

This chain uses TRBV19 with TRBJ1-1, with a possible D match to TRBD1 (5 bases). The CDR3 runs to 17 residues. Germline CDR1 is LNHDA and CDR2 is SQIVND (reference sequence). V was pared by 9 bases and J by 6 bases, with 29 bases between. CDR3 protein: CASYPLFGGATGAEAFF. Here the CDR3 DNA reads TGTGCCAGCTACCCCTTATTCGGCGGGGCAACGGGCGCTGAAGCTTTCTTT. The variable domain in full, completed from reference TRBV19 and TRBJ1-1, reads DGGITQSPKYLFRKEGQNVTLSCEQNLNHDAMYWYRQDPGQGLRLIYYSQIVNDFQKGDIAEGYSVSREKKESFPLTVTSAQKNPTAFYLCASYPLFGGATGAEAFFGQGTRLTVV.

The V and J genes are TRBV4-1 and TRBJ2-7, with 8 nucleotides matching TRBD1. The CDR3 loop spans 15 amino acids. CDR1 and CDR2 (germline): MGHRA, YSYEKL. V gave up 1 base and J gave up 0 bases; unmatched junction bases: 2. CDR3 coding DNA: TGCGCCAGCAGCCAAGCGGACAGGGCCTCCTACGAGCAGTACTTC. It yields the protein CASSQADRASYEQYF.

The genes are TRBV6-1 and TRBJ1-2; D remains ambiguous. Germline CDR1 reads MNHNS; CDR2 reads SASEGT. V dropped 8 bases and J dropped 4 bases, with 8 bases sitting between them. This CDR3 has 11 amino acids. The CDR3: CASGGIYGYTF. The CDR3, as DNA: TGTGCCAGCGGCGGGATCTATGGCTACACCTTC.

V usage is TRBV30 and J usage is TRBJ2-1, with TRBD2 identical over 9 bases. Trimming cost V 6 bases and J 8 bases; bases outside gene matches: 11. The CDR3 is 14 residues long. The germline gives CDR1 GTSNPN, CDR2 SVGIG (reference sequence). CDR3 region: CACLLAGPSDEQFF. DNA of the CDR3: TGTGCCTGCCTTCTAGCGGGGCCTAGTGATGAGCAGTTCTTC.